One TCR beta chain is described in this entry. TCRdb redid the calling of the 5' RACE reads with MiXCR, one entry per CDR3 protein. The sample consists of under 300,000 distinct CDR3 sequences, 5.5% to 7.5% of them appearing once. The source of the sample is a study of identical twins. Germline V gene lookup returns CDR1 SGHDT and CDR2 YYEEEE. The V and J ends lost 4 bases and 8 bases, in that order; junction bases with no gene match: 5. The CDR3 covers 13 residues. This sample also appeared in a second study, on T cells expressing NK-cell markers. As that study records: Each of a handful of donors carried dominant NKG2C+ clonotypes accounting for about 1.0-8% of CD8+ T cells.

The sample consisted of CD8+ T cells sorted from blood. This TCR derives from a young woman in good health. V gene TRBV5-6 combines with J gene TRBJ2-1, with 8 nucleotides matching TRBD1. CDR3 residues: CASSVTGVHEQFF. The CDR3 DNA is TGTGCCAGCAGCGTGACAGGGGTGCATGAGCAGTTCTTC. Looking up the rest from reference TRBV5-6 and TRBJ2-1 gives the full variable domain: DAGVTQSPTHLIKTRGQQVTLRCSPKSGHDTVSWYQQALGQGPQFIFQYYEEEERQRGNFPDRFSGHQFPNYSSELNVNALLLGDSALYLCASSVTGVHEQFFGPGTRLTVL.